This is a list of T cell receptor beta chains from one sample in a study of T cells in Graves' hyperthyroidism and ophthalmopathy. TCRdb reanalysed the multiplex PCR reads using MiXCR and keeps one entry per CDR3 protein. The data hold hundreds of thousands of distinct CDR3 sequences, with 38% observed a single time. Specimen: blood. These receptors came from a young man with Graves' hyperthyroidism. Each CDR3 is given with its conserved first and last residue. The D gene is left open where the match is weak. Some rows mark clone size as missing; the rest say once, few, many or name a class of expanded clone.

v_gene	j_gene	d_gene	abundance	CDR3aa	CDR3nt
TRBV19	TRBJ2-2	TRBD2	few	CASSTLAGAGELFF	TGTGCCAGTAGTACACTAGCGGGAGCCGGGGAGCTGTTTTTT
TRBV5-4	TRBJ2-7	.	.	CASIRDGGYEQYF	TGTGCCAGCATCCGAGACGGGGGCTACGAGCAGTACTTC
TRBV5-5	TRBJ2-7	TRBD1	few	CASSLQGLEQYF	TGTGCCAGCAGTTTACAGGGGTTGGAGCAGTACTTC
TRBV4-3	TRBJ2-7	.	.	CASSPPTGPTYEQYF	TGCGCCAGCAGCCCACCTACGGGGCCTACCTACGAGCAGTACTTC
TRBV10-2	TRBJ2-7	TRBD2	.	CASRENSGPYEQYF	TGTGCCAGCAGGGAAAATAGCGGGCCCTACGAGCAGTACTTC
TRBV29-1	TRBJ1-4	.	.	CSSYAEGGKLFF	TGCAGCAGTTACGCGGAGGGAGGAAAACTGTTTTTT
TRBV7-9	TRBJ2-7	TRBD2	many	CASSPTSGGAYEQYF	TGTGCCAGCAGCCCCACTAGCGGGGGGGCCTACGAGCAGTACTTC
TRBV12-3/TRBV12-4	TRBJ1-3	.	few	CASDRSGNTIYF	TGTGCCAGTGACCGCTCTGGAAACACCATATATTTT
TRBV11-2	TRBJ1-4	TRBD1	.	CASSLDQTGKREKLFF	TGTGCCAGCAGCTTAGATCAGACAGGGAAAAGAGAAAAACTGTTTTTT
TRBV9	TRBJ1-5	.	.	CASSAEGQESGNQPQHF	TGTGCCAGCAGCGCGGAGGGGCAGGAGTCCGGCAATCAGCCCCAGCATTTT
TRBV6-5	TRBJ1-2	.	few	CASSQGGLDGYTF	TGTGCCAGCAGCCAAGGGGGGCTGGATGGCTACACCTTC
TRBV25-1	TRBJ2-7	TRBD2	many	CASRSSGGGEQYF	TGTGCCAGCAGGTCAAGCGGGGGAGGAGAGCAGTACTTC